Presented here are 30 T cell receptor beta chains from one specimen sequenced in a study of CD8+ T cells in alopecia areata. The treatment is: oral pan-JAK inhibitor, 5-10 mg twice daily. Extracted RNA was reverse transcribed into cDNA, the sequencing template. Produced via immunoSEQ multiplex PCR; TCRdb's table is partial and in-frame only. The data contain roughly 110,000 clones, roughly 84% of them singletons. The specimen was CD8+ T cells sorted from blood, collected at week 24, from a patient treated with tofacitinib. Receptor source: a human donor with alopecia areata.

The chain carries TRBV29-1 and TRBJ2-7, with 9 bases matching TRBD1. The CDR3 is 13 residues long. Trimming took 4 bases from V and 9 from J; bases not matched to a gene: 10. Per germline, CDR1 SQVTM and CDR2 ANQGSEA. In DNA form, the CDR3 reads TGCAGCGTTGTGGAGGGACAGGGTCAAGTGCAGTACTTC. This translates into CSVVEGQGQVQYF.

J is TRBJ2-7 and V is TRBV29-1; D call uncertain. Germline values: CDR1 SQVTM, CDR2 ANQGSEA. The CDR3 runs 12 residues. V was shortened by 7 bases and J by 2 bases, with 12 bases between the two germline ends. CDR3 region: CSALTETYEQYF. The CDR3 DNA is TGCAGCGCTCTGACGGAGACCTACGAGCAGTACTTC.

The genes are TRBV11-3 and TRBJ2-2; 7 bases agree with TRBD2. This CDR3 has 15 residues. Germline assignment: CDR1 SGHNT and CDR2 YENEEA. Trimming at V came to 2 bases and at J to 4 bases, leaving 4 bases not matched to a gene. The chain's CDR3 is CASSLILASTGELFF. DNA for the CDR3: TGTGCCAGCAGCTTAATACTAGCGAGCACCGGGGAGCTGTTTTTT. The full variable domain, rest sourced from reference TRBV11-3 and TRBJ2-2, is EAGVVQSPRYKIIEKKQPVAFWCNPISGHNTLYWYLQNLGQGPELLIRYENEEAVDDSQLPKDRFSAERLKGVDSTLKIQPAELGDSAVYLCASSLILASTGELFFGEGSRLTVL.

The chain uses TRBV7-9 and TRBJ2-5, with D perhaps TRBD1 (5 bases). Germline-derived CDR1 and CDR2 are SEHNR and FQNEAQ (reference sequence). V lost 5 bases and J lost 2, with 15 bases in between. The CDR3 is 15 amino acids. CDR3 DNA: TGTGCCAGCAGCACCCGATCCAAGGGGCAAGAGACCCAGTACTTC. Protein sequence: CASSTRSKGQETQYF.

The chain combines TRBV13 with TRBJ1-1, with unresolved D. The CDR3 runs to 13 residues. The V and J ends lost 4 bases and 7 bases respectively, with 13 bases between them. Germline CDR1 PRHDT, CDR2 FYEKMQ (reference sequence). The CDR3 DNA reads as TGTGCCAGCAGCTCAAAGTTGCACCTTGAAGCTTTCTTT. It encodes CASSSKLHLEAFF.

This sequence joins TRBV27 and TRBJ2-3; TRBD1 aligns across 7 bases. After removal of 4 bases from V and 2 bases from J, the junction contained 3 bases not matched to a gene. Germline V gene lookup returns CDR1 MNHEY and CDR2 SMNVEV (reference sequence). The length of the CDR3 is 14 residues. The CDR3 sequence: CASSYQGDTDTQYF. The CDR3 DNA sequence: TGTGCCAGCAGTTATCAGGGGGACACAGATACGCAGTATTTT.

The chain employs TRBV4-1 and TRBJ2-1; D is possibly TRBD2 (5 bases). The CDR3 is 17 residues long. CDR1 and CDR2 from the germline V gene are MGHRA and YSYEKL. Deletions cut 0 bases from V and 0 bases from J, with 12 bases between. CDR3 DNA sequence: TGCGCCAGCAGCCAAGAGATCGCTAGCCTCTCCTACAATGAGCAGTTCTTC. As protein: CASSQEIASLSYNEQFF.

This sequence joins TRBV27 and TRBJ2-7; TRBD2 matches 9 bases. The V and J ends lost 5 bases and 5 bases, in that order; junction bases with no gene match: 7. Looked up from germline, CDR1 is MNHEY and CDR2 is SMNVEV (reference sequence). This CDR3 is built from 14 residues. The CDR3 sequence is CASSPTTSGHEQYF. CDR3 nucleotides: TGTGCCAGCAGTCCAACGACTAGCGGCCACGAGCAGTACTTC.

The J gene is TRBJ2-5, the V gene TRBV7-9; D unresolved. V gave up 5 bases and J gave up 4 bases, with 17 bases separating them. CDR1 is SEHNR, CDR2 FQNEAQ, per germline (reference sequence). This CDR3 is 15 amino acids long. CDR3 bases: TGTGCCAGCAGCCCCCCTGACGCAGTCGGAGAGACCCAGTACTTC. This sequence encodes CASSPPDAVGETQYF.

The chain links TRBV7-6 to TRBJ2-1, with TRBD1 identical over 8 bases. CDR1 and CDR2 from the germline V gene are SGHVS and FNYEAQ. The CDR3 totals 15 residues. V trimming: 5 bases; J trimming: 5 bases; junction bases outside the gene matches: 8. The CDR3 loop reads CASSPRQGIHNEQFF. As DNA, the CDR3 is TGTGCCAGCAGCCCTAGACAGGGGATACACAATGAGCAGTTCTTC.

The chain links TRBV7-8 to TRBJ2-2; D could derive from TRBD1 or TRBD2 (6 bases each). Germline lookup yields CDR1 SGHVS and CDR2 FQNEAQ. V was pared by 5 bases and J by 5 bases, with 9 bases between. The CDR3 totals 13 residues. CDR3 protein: CASSGGRTGELFF. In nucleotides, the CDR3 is TGTGCCAGCAGCGGGGGGCGAACCGGGGAGCTGTTTTTT.

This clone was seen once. The CDR3 coding sequence is TGCAGCGTTGAAGATGCGGCGGGGGTCCCCGATACGCAGTATTTT. It specifies CSVEDAAGVPDTQYF. The V and J genes are TRBV29-1 and TRBJ2-3; 7 nucleotides match TRBD2. Germline-derived CDR1 and CDR2 are SQVTM and ANQGSEA. Trimming removed 0 bases from V and 6 bases from J; junction bases left unmatched: 9. The CDR3 runs 15 residues.

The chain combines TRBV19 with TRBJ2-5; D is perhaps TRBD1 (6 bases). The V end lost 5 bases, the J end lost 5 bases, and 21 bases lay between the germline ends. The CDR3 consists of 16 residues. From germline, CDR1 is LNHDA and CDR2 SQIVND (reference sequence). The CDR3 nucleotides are TGTGCCAGTAGTTCTTCCGCCGGGACATTCTCCGAGACCCAGTACTTC. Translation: CASSSSAGTFSETQYF.

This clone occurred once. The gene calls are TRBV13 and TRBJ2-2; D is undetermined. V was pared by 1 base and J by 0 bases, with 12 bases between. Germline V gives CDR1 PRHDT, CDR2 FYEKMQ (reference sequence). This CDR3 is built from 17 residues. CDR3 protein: CASSLVTRTSNTGELFF. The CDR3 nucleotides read TGTGCCAGCAGCTTAGTTACCCGAACCTCGAACACCGGGGAGCTGTTTTTT.

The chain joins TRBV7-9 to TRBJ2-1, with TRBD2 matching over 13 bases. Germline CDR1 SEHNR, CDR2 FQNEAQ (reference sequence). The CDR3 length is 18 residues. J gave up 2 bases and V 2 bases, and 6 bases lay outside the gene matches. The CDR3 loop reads CASSLRLAGGSAYNEQFF. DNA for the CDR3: TGTGCCAGCAGCTTACGACTAGCGGGGGGTTCGGCCTACAATGAGCAGTTCTTC.

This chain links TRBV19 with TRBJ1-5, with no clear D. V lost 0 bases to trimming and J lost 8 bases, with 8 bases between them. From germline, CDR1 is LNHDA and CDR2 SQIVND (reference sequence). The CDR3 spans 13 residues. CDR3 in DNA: TGTGCCAGTAGTATAGATCTCCGGGAGCCCCAGCATTTT. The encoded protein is CASSIDLREPQHF.

The CDR3 loop reads CASSLAAETYMGYNEQFF. The CDR3 DNA reads TGCGCCAGCAGCTTGGCGGCGGAAACCTACATGGGGTACAATGAGCAGTTCTTC. The chain couples TRBV5-1 to TRBJ2-1; D is ambiguous. In germline, CDR1 is SGHRS, CDR2 YFSETQ. This CDR3 spans 18 amino acids. Between the trimmed V and J ends, which lost 0 bases and 4 bases, there was a span of 20 bases.

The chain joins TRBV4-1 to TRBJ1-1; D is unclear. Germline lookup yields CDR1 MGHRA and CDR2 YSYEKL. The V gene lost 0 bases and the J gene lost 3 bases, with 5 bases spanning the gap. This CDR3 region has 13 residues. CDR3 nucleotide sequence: TGCGCCAGCAGCCAAGATCTGTACACTGAAGCTTTCTTT. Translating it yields CASSQDLYTEAFF.

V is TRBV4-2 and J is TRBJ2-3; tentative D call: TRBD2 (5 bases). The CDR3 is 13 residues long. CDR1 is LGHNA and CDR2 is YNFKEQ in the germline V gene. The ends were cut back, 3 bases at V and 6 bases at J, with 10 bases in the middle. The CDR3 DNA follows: TGTGCCAGCAGCCAGGAGGTCCCTGATACGCAGTATTTT. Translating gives CASSQEVPDTQYF.

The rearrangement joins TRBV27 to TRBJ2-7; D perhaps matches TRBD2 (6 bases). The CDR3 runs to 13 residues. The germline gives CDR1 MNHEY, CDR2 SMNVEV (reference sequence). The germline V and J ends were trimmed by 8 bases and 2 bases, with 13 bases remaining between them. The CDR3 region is CASALGLAYEQYF. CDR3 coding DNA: TGTGCCAGCGCCCTGGGACTTGCCTACGAGCAGTACTTC.

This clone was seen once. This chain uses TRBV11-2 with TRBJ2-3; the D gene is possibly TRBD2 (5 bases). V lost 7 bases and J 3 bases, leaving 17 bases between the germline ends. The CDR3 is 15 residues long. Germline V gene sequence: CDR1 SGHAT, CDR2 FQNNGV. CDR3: CASISTDSTTDTQYF. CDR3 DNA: TGTGCCAGCATAAGTACGGACTCAACAACAGATACGCAGTATTTT.

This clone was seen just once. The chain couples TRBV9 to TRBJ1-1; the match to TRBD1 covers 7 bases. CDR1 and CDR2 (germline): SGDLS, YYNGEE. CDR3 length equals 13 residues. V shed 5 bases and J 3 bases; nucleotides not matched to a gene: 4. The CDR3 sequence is CASRATGYTEAFF. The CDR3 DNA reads TGTGCCAGCAGAGCGACAGGGTACACTGAAGCTTTCTTT.

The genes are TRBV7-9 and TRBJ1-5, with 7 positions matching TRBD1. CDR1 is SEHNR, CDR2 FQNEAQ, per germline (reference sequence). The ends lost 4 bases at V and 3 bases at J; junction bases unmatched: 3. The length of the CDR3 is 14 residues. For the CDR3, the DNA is TGTGCCAGCAGCTCGACAGGGTCCAATCAGCCCCAGCATTTT. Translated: CASSSTGSNQPQHF.

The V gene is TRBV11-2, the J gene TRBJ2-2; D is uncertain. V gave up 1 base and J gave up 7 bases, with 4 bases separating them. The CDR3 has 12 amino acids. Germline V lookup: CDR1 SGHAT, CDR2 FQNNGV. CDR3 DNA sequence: TGTGCCAGCAGCTTAGGGCTCGGGGAGCTGTTTTTT. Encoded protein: CASSLGLGELFF.

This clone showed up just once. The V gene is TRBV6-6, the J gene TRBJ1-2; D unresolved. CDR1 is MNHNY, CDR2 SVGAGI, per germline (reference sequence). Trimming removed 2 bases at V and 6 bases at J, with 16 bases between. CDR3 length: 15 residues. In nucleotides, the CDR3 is TGTGCCAGCAGTTACCCGGGCACCCAGCTAGATGGCTACACCTTC. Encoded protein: CASSYPGTQLDGYTF.

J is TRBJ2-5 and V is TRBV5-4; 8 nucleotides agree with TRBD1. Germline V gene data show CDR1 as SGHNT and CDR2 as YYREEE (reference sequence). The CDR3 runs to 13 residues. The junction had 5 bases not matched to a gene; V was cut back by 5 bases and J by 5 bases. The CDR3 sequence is CASRTTGGETQYF. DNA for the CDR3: TGTGCCAGCAGGACTACAGGGGGGGAGACCCAGTACTTC.

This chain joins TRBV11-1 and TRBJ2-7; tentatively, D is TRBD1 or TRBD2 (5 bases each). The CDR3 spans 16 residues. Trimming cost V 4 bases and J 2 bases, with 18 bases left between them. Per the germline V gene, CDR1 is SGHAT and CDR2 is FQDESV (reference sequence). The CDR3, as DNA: TGTGCCAGCAGCTCCCGCCCCAGGGACGGTACCTACGAGCAGTACTTC. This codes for CASSSRPRDGTYEQYF.

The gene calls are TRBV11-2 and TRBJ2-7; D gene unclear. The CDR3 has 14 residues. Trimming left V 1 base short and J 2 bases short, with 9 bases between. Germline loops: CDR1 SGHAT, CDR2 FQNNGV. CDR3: CASSLGFGTYEQYF. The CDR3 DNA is TGTGCCAGCAGCTTAGGGTTCGGAACCTACGAGCAGTACTTC.

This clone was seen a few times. The CDR3 coding sequence is TGCAGCACCCCAGGGGGCTTTTTGCATGAGCAGTTCTTC. It encodes CSTPGGFLHEQFF. The gene calls are TRBV29-1 and TRBJ2-1, with 8 bases lining up with TRBD1. CDR1 is SQVTM and CDR2 is ANQGSEA in the germline V gene. The CDR3 covers 13 residues. Trimming took 8 bases from V and 8 from J; bases not matched to a gene: 11.

CDR3 DNA sequence: TGTGCCAGCAGCCATCCCACGGGAGAAAGCACAGATACGCAGTATTTT. Its translation: CASSHPTGESTDTQYF. The chain employs TRBV4-2 and TRBJ2-3, with a possible D match to TRBD2 (6 bases). V lost 3 bases and J lost 0, with 13 bases in between. CDR1 and CDR2 (germline): LGHNA, YNFKEQ. The CDR3 has 16 residues.